This T cell receptor beta chain comes out of a study of T cell responses to AZD1222 COVID-19 vaccine listed by TCRdb under 2021. Background for the entire study: A total of over 230 trial participants underwent TCR sequencing, of whom roughly 210 had received two doses of AZD1222 and approximately 26 had received two doses of the MenACWY control vaccine. Trial participants were enrolled by age into subgroups of 18-55, 56-69 and 70-plus years, and 148, 28 and 57 TCR-sequenced participants, respectively, were included in these subgroups. Results the study describes overall, beyond this receptor: Epitopes outside the regions mutated in the B.1.351 and B.1.1.7 variants were reportedly recognized by nearly half of the unique spike-specific TCRs. Most participants were white British and females outnumbered males, and the authors suggested that clonal diversity may have been underestimated. CD4 TCRs associated with the vaccine covered the entire spike protein, and the dominant responses were in regions 160-218 and 743-854. Because no day 14 peak-response samples were available, the repertoires could be characterized only after the peak T cell response. A significant rise in spike-specific TCR breadth and depth was observed after two AZD1222 doses relative to day 0 and relative to MenACWY recipients. The 56-69-year group was small, and its depth increase did not reach significance, likely because of low power. Conclusions about previously exposed vaccinees are limited, since just a handful of AZD1222 recipients were seropositive for SARS-CoV-2 at baseline.

As regards this clone: Its antigen remains undetermined. Per-base qualities were not stored, and no clone one base away is much larger.

The time point label for this specimen denotes: about 28 days (+/-7) after the second vaccine dose. AZD1222 recipients whose second dose came at about 4 weeks and those whose second dose came at about 12 weeks were combined into one group, since spike-specific TCR depth and breadth did not differ between the two schedules. Vaccinee samples came from UK trials COV001 and COV002, including a single-blind randomized controlled phase 2/3 trial of AZD1222 (ChAdOx1 nCoV-19) in healthy adults. For TCRbeta chain sequencing, PBMC samples from trial participants were taken at day 0 and at day 28 after the second dose. Reading the germline V gene gives CDR1 SGHRS and CDR2 YFSETQ. The CDR3 starts with the cysteine, ends with the phenylalanine, and has 14 residues. The DNA shown is the 42-base CDR3, in frame from base 1. V is clipped by 0 bases and J by 1 base, and the sequence between their germline boundaries is 7 bases long.

The CDR3 regions of human TCRbeta chains were analyzed by immunosequencing. In the source study's methods: Repertoire TCRs were matched against a reference library of SARS-CoV-2-specific TCRs generated with the MIRA antigen-specificity platform. Breadth was defined as the fraction of unique TCRs that were SARS-CoV-2-associated, and depth was defined as the fraction of total T cells that were SARS-CoV-2-associated. Using the MIRA data, each spike-specific TCR was mapped to the spike region that the TCR reacts to and placed in a CD4 or CD8 class. Log10-transformed breadth and depth values were compared by one-way ANOVA with Sidak's multiple comparisons tests. TCRdb holds this immuneACCESS table with in-frame rearrangements only. Some clones are missing; in checked studies, unresolved V genes explain under half, and the rest has no known cause. Clone size and V and J calls were adopted from that table, with D and trimming inferred from the DNA. The sample includes 90,000 to 110,000 clones, with about 89% observed a single time. Roughly 4.3% of the sample rests with the top ten.

This TCR was sampled from an adult who received the AZD1222 COVID-19 vaccine. The rearrangement combines TRBV5-1 with TRBJ1-1, with the D gene too uncertain to name. Sequencing was performed on peripheral blood, taken 28 days after the second AZD1222 dose. The sequenced DNA is TGCGCCAGCAGCTTGGGCAGGCAGAACACTGAAGCTTTCTTT. Protein translation: CASSLGRQNTEAFF. With all but the CDR3 taken from the reference TRBV5-1 and TRBJ1-1 genes, the full variable domain is: KAGVTQTPRYLIKTRGQQVTLSCSPISGHRSVSWYQQTPGQGLQFLFEYFSETQRNKGNFPGRFSGRQFSNSRSEMNVSTLELGDSALYLCASSLGRQNTEAFFGQGTRLTVV.